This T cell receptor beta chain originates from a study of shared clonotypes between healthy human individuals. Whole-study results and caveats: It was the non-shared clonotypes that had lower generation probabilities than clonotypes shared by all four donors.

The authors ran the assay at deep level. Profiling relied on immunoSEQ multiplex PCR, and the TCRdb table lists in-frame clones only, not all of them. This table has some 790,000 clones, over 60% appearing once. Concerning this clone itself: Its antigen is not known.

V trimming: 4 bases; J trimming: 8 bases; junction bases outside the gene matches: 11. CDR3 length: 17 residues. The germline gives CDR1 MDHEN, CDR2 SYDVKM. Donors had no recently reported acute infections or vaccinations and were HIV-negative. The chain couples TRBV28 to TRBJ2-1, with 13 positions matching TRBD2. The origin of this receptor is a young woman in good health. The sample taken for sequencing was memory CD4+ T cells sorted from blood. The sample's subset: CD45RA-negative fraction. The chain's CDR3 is CASSYWTSGRGIDEQFF. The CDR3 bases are TGTGCCAGCAGTTACTGGACTAGCGGGAGAGGGATCGATGAGCAGTTCTTC.